This T cell receptor (beta chain) was documented in a study of beta chain features in type 1 diabetes. CDR1 and CDR2 (germline): MNHEY, SVGAGI. The CDR3 sequence is 15 residues long. Trimming left V 9 bases short and J 6 bases short, with 20 bases between. This clone was found a few times. Expressed TCRB transcripts were sequenced because the isolated RNA had all been reverse transcribed beforehand. Assay used: immunoSEQ multiplex PCR; TCRdb lists only in-frame clones, some missing. The table has 250,000 to 350,000 clones, about 14% seen once; the top ten hold 6.7%. The sequence was collected from a man aged 30 to 45 in good health. The chain links TRBV6-5 to TRBJ1-4; weak D call: TRBD1 (6 bases). The sample was central memory CD4+ T cells from blood. This CDR3 reads CASTTNREGDEKLFF. The CDR3 DNA is TGTGCCAGTACTACTAACAGGGAGGGAGATGAAAAACTGTTTTTT.